Reported below is one T cell receptor (beta chain). Its antigen remains unidentified. Germline V gene lookup returns CDR1 SGHAT and CDR2 FQDESV (reference sequence). The CDR3 runs 14 residues. V lost 5 bases, J lost 3 bases, and 5 bases stayed unmatched. The data belong to a study of Ad26.COV2.S vaccination and SARS-CoV-2 variants. Treatment here: around 19 received Ad26.COV2.S at low or high dose, single or two shots; five or six received placebo; per-sample allocation not given. Samples were taken on day 63 after the first vaccine or placebo injection. Donation was by an adult aged 18-55 years who was in Boston. An Ad26 vector that expressed Wuhan-strain SARS-CoV-2 spike constituted the vaccine. Study-wide results and limits: Vaccine recipients surpassed placebo recipients in spike-specific TCR breadth. Breadth, reportedly substantial, characterized the spike-specific CD8+ and CD4+ T cell responses after vaccination.

Clones were sequenced by immunoSEQ multiplex PCR, and TCRdb holds only the in-frame ones, with some missing. Of more than 300,000 clones listed, approximately 86% are singletons. The gene calls are TRBV11-1 and TRBJ2-5; 8 bases are shared with TRBD2. This specimen consisted of peripheral blood, obtained in a trial of Ad26.COV2.S vaccine versus placebo. The receptor comes from a person aged 18-65 years who received the Ad26.COV2.S COVID-19 vaccine or a placebo. The CDR3 sequence: CASSPLLAEETQYF. CDR3 coding DNA: TGTGCCAGCAGCCCCCTACTAGCGGAAGAGACCCAGTACTTC.